Below, 30 T cell receptor beta chains from the same sample are listed, as sequenced in a study of blood T cell repertoires in COVID-19. Assay: immunoSEQ multiplex PCR; the TCRdb copy retains only in-frame clones and omits some. The sample comprises 300,000 or so clones, 90% of which are singletons, and 0.95% to 1.2% rests with the top ten. The sample comprised PBMCs or T cells enriched from blood (not recorded which). All receptors derive from a woman aged 25-40 years who had recovered from COVID-19.

CDR3 in amino acids: CSVEGAGVGNEQFF. CDR3 nucleotide sequence: TGCAGCGTTGAGGGAGCGGGAGTGGGAAATGAGCAGTTCTTC. The J gene is TRBJ2-1, the V gene TRBV29-1; 8 bases line up with TRBD2. V was pared by 3 bases and J by 7 bases, with 8 bases of the junction left unmatched. The CDR3 extends over 14 amino acids. The germline gives CDR1 SQVTM, CDR2 ANQGSEA.

The chain recombines TRBV3-1 (or the pseudogene TRBV3-2) with TRBJ1-2; D may be TRBD1 (6 bases). Looked up from germline, CDR1 is LGHDT and CDR2 is YNNKEL (reference sequence). The CDR3 consists of 17 residues. Trimming took 4 bases from V and 4 from J, leaving 22 bases between them. The CDR3 spells CASSLRDTLLLGYGYTF. As DNA, the CDR3 is TGTGCCAGCAGCCTCCGGGACACCCTCCTATTGGGCTATGGCTACACCTTC.

The rearrangement uses TRBV19 and TRBJ1-1; weak D call: TRBD1 (5 bases). The V gene lost 1 base and the J gene lost 5 bases, with 8 bases spanning the gap. CDR3 length equals 13 residues. Per germline, CDR1 LNHDA and CDR2 SQIVND (reference sequence). In DNA form, the CDR3 reads TGTGCCAGTAGTATAGGGGGGGTTACTGAAGCTTTCTTT. It translates to CASSIGGVTEAFF.

This rearrangement joins TRBV7-2 to TRBJ1-3; TRBD1 aligns across 8 bases. V lost 4 bases to trimming and J lost 2 bases; unmatched junction nucleotides: 13. CDR3 length: 18 amino acids. Germline loops: CDR1 SGHTA, CDR2 FQGNSA. The CDR3 loop reads CASSSRGRGRWAGNTIYF. The CDR3 nucleotides read TGTGCCAGCAGCTCCCGGGGCAGGGGGCGCTGGGCTGGAAACACCATATATTTT.

The chain links TRBV6-2 or TRBV6-3 to TRBJ2-7; tentative D call: TRBD2 (6 bases). Trimming shortened V by 3 bases and J by 0 bases, and 12 bases separated the two germline ends. Germline CDR1 MNHEY, CDR2 SVGEGT. The CDR3 spans 15 residues. Here the CDR3 DNA reads TGTGCCAGCAGTTATTTGCGGGACCCCTCCTACGAGCAGTACTTC. The encoded protein is CASSYLRDPSYEQYF.

The J gene is TRBJ2-1, the V gene TRBV6-5; 11 bases align to TRBD2. The V and J ends lost 6 bases and 7 bases, in that order; junction bases with no gene match: 8. This CDR3 region has 15 residues. Per the germline V gene, CDR1 is MNHEY and CDR2 is SVGAGI. CDR3 DNA: TGTGCCAGCAGCTACCCTTCTAGCGGGAGGAATGAGCAGTTCTTC. This encodes CASSYPSSGRNEQFF.

J is TRBJ1-4 and V is TRBV4-3, with D maybe TRBD1 (5 bases). The CDR3 spans 15 residues. Deletions cut 5 bases from V and 0 bases from J, with 10 bases between. Germline CDR1 reads LGHNA; CDR2 reads YSLEER. CDR3: CASSLRGSTNEKLFF. As DNA, the CDR3 is TGCGCCAGCAGCTTACGGGGGTCAACTAATGAAAAACTGTTTTTT.

The V and J genes are TRBV19 and TRBJ2-1; TRBD2 agrees at 9 bases. CDR1 is LNHDA and CDR2 is SQIVND in the germline V gene (reference sequence). The V gene end was trimmed by 4 bases and the J gene end by 9 bases; junction bases not matched to a gene: 16. CDR3 length: 17 amino acids. The CDR3 region is CASSTTYRLAASVEQFF. In nucleotides, the CDR3 is TGTGCCAGTAGTACCACTTATCGACTAGCGGCGAGTGTTGAGCAGTTCTTC.

The V and J genes are TRBV7-2 and TRBJ1-6; possibly TRBD1 for D (6 bases). Germline V gene sequence: CDR1 SGHTA, CDR2 FQGNSA. The CDR3 contains 14 residues. V dropped 4 bases and J dropped 8 bases, with 12 bases sitting between them. CDR3 sequence: CASSSRGADSPLHF. Here the CDR3 DNA reads TGTGCCAGCAGCTCCAGGGGCGCCGATTCACCCCTCCACTTT.

The chain links TRBV7-9 to TRBJ2-1; 9 bases are shared with TRBD1. This CDR3 has 15 residues. Unmatched junction bases numbered 15, after V lost 6 bases and J lost 12 bases. The germline CDR1 and CDR2 sequences are SEHNR and FQNEAQ (reference sequence). CDR3 coding DNA: TGTGCCAGCAGGCCAGTTTCGGACAGGGGAAGCGGGCAGTTCTTC. Protein: CASRPVSDRGSGQFF.

V usage is TRBV29-1 and J usage is TRBJ1-2; tentative D call: TRBD1 (5 bases). This CDR3 is 12 amino acids long. V dropped 2 bases and J dropped 7 bases, with 11 bases sitting between them. The germline V gene has CDR1 SQVTM and CDR2 ANQGSEA. For the CDR3, the DNA is TGCAGCGTTGAACAGGGAGCGGGTGGCTACACCTTC. Its translation is CSVEQGAGGYTF.

The chain recombines TRBV28 with TRBJ2-5; 12 positions agree with TRBD2. This CDR3 spans 19 amino acids. In germline, CDR1 is MDHEN, CDR2 SYDVKM. V was pared by 5 bases and J by 2 bases, with 15 bases of the junction left unmatched. The CDR3 bases are TGTGCCAGCAGTCCATTCCCAGTCGGACTAGCGGGGCCACAAGAGACCCAGTACTTC. It codes for CASSPFPVGLAGPQETQYF.

The V call is TRBV4-2, the J call TRBJ2-7, with D possibly TRBD2 on 5 matching bases. The germline gives CDR1 LGHNA, CDR2 YNFKEQ. The germline V and J ends were trimmed by 0 bases and 5 bases, with 14 bases remaining between them. This CDR3 has 15 amino acids. The DNA for the CDR3 is TGTGCCAGCAGCCAAGAGGGAGTGCGGTCCGACGAGCAGTACTTC. Its translation: CASSQEGVRSDEQYF.

The genes are TRBV7-2 and TRBJ1-1, with a tentative D call TRBD1 (6 bases). This CDR3 is built from 14 residues. V shed 5 bases and J shed 1 base, with 11 bases lying between them. Germline lookup yields CDR1 SGHTA and CDR2 FQGNSA. CDR3 sequence: CASSPRTENTEAFF. In DNA, the CDR3 is TGTGCCAGCAGCCCCCGGACAGAGAACACTGAAGCTTTCTTT.

This CDR3 is CASSGTRVRRLEETQYF. CDR3 bases: TGTGCCAGCAGTGGGACTAGAGTTAGAAGGCTAGAAGAGACCCAGTACTTC. This chain joins TRBV28 and TRBJ2-5; 8 positions match TRBD2. V shed 5 bases and J 3 bases; nucleotides not matched to a gene: 14. Germline V gene sequence: CDR1 MDHEN, CDR2 SYDVKM. There are 17 residues in the CDR3.

The gene calls are TRBV28 and TRBJ2-3; 7 bases map to TRBD2. Germline loops: CDR1 MDHEN, CDR2 SYDVKM. The CDR3 runs to 13 residues. The ends lost 6 bases at V and 3 bases at J; junction bases unmatched: 3. CDR3 sequence (DNA): TGTGCCAGCAGCCCCGGGAGGACAGATACGCAGTATTTT. Amino acids: CASSPGRTDTQYF.

The genes are TRBV5-6 and TRBJ2-7, with D possibly TRBD2 on 6 matching bases. Germline CDR1 reads SGHDT; CDR2 reads YYEEEE. The CDR3 consists of 16 residues. Trimming cost V 4 bases and J 1 base, with 18 bases left between them. DNA of the CDR3: TGTGCCAGCAGCCCGGAGGGGATCAGGATTTCCTACGAGCAGTACTTC. Translating it yields CASSPEGIRISYEQYF.

The V gene is TRBV6-4, the J gene TRBJ2-1, with TRBD1 matching over 9 bases. Germline V CDR1 and CDR2: MRHNA, SNTAGT. Trimming removed 5 bases from V and 8 bases from J; junction bases left unmatched: 7. The CDR3 loop spans 14 amino acids. The CDR3 protein is CASSLDRGSDEQFF. For the CDR3, the DNA is TGTGCCAGCAGTTTGGACAGGGGTAGCGATGAGCAGTTCTTC.

V is TRBV6-1 and J is TRBJ2-7, with a possible D match to TRBD1 (5 bases). The V and J ends lost 2 bases and 7 bases respectively, with 9 bases between them. Germline V gives CDR1 MNHNS, CDR2 SASEGT. The CDR3 has 12 residues. In DNA, the CDR3 is TGTGCCAGCAGTGAACAGCAGGGTGAGCAGTACTTC. It translates to CASSEQQGEQYF.

The chain recombines TRBV19 with TRBJ2-1, with 10 bases matching TRBD2. V lost 6 bases to trimming and J lost 7 bases; unmatched junction nucleotides: 6. The CDR3 is 14 amino acids. Germline-derived CDR1 and CDR2 are LNHDA and SQIVND (reference sequence). Written as DNA, the CDR3 is TGTGCCAGTAGAGAGGAACTAGCGGGAAATGAGCAGTTCTTC. It codes for CASREELAGNEQFF.

The V call is TRBV7-2, the J call TRBJ1-5; 8 bases match TRBD1. CDR3 length: 15 amino acids. V was pared by 5 bases and J by 6 bases, with 9 bases of the junction left unmatched. CDR1 is SGHTA, CDR2 FQGNSA, per germline. CDR3 nucleotides: TGTGCCAGCAGCACCCAGGGGGCGAGCCTTCAGCCCCAGCATTTT. Protein: CASSTQGASLQPQHF.

The chain couples TRBV28 to TRBJ2-7, with 10 bases lining up with TRBD1. The germline V gene has CDR1 MDHEN and CDR2 SYDVKM. The ends lost 4 bases at V and 1 base at J; junction bases unmatched: 7. The length of the CDR3 is 16 residues. The DNA of the CDR3 is TGTGCCAGCAGTTCACCCTCGGGACAGGGGTCCTACGAGCAGTACTTC. Amino acid sequence: CASSSPSGQGSYEQYF.

This chain joins TRBV7-9 and TRBJ1-3; TRBD1 agrees at 8 bases. The CDR3 length is 18 residues. In germline, CDR1 is SEHNR, CDR2 FQNEAQ (reference sequence). The V and J ends lost 4 bases and 3 bases, in that order; junction bases with no gene match: 14. The CDR3 bases are TGTGCCAGCAGCTCACCATCTAGGGGACAGGACGTTGGAAACACCATATATTTT. Translated: CASSSPSRGQDVGNTIYF.

The chain is built from TRBV4-1 and TRBJ2-3; TRBD1 aligns across 10 bases. The CDR3 covers 16 residues. Germline trimming cut 3 bases from V and 4 bases from J; bases unmatched to any gene: 7. The germline V gene has CDR1 MGHRA and CDR2 YSYEKL. The CDR3 region is CASSQGDRGRPDTQYF. The DNA for the CDR3 is TGCGCCAGCAGCCAGGGAGACAGGGGGCGTCCAGATACGCAGTATTTT.

V gene TRBV6-5 combines with J gene TRBJ1-4; D might be TRBD1 (5 bases). The CDR3 contains 15 residues. Germline CDR1 and CDR2: MNHEY and SVGAGI. The V end lost 0 bases, the J end lost 5 bases, and 10 bases lay between the germline ends. CDR3: CASSYSGAENEKLFF. The DNA for the CDR3 is TGTGCCAGCAGTTACTCAGGGGCGGAGAATGAAAAACTGTTTTTT.

This chain links TRBV7-8 with TRBJ1-2; 7 nucleotides agree with TRBD1. The V gene's germline CDR1 is SGHVS and CDR2 FQNEAQ. Trimming at V came to 6 bases and at J to 0 bases, leaving 13 bases not matched to a gene. The CDR3 runs to 17 residues. The DNA for the CDR3 is TGTGCCAGCAGGTCAGAGAGGCGGGGACAGACTAACTATGGCTACACCTTC. It translates to CASRSERRGQTNYGYTF.

V gene TRBV4-3 combines with J gene TRBJ2-3; weak D call: TRBD2 (6 bases). Germline-derived CDR1 and CDR2 are LGHNA and YSLEER. There are 16 residues in the CDR3. Trimming stripped 4 bases from V and 4 bases from J, with 18 bases between. CDR3 in DNA: TGCGCCAGCAGCCCCCGGTCGGGCTCGGGAGCAGATACGCAGTATTTT. Amino acids: CASSPRSGSGADTQYF.

The chain uses TRBV2 and TRBJ1-1, with D tentatively TRBD1 (6 bases). The CDR3 is made up of 13 amino acids. Germline-derived CDR1 and CDR2 are SNHLY and FYNNEI. V was clipped by 5 bases and J by 4 bases, with 11 bases between them. CDR3 loop: CASSLRQATEAFF. The CDR3 coding sequence is TGTGCCAGCAGTTTAAGACAGGCCACTGAAGCTTTCTTT.

The CDR3 DNA sequence: TGTGCCAGCAGTCTAGGGACTAGCGGGAGTTGGACCGGGGAGCTGTTTTTT. Residues: CASSLGTSGSWTGELFF. This sequence joins TRBV28 and TRBJ2-2; 14 bases fit TRBD2. Germline CDR1 and CDR2: MDHEN and SYDVKM. Trimming took 5 bases from V and 5 from J; bases not matched to a gene: 7. The CDR3 spans 17 residues. Full variable domain (missing parts from reference TRBV28 and TRBJ2-2): DVKVTQSSRYLVKRTGEKVFLECVQDMDHENMFWYRQDPGLGLRLIYFSYDVKMKEKGDIPEGYSVSREKKERFSLILESASTNQTSMYLCASSLGTSGSWTGELFFGEGSRLTVL.

The CDR3: CASSLGRQGAKGTDTQYF. In nucleotides, the CDR3 is TGTGCCAGCAGCTTAGGGAGACAGGGGGCAAAAGGCACAGATACGCAGTATTTT. This chain uses TRBV7-3 with TRBJ2-3, with 10 bases that match TRBD1. CDR1 and CDR2 from the germline V gene are SGHTA and FQGTGA. The CDR3 sequence is 18 residues long. V trimming: 2 bases; J trimming: 1 base; junction bases outside the gene matches: 9.